The sequence of this TCR beta chain was determined in a study of blood T cell repertoires in COVID-19. Study as a whole: The United States, Italy and Spain were the sources of the acute and convalescent COVID-19 samples. Sources were T cells, B-cell-depleted T cells, or PBMCs; the material itself was cDNA or gDNA.

Produced via immunoSEQ multiplex PCR; TCRdb's table is partial and in-frame only. The table records 150,000 or so clones, over 70% of them present only once. The germline V gene has CDR1 SGDLS and CDR2 YYNGEE. The ends lost 4 bases at V and 7 bases at J; junction bases unmatched: 8. The CDR3 is 14 amino acids. The sample consisted of peripheral blood. This sequence originates from a man older than 75 with acute or convalescent COVID-19. This rearrangement joins TRBV9 to TRBJ2-1; 7 nucleotides align to TRBD2. The CDR3 DNA reads as TGTGCCAGCAGCCCGATAGCGGGCGGGAATGAGCAGTTCTTC. This translates into CASSPIAGGNEQFF.